This T cell receptor (beta chain) was recorded in a study of blood T cell repertoires in COVID-19. In the study overall: In each case, the material was cDNA or gDNA derived from T cells, B-cell-depleted T cells, or PBMCs.

Method: immunoSEQ multiplex PCR; TCRdb's copy keeps in-frame clones and lacks some. The table has approximately 220,000 clones, roughly four fifths seen once. Germline V gene sequence: CDR1 MDHEN, CDR2 SYDVKM. The CDR3 loop spans 12 amino acids. The V gene lost 8 bases and the J gene lost 5 bases, with 12 bases spanning the gap. Sequencing was performed on PBMCs or T cells enriched from blood (not recorded which). This receptor was identified in a woman in her thirties or forties who had been exposed to COVID-19. This chain links TRBV28 with TRBJ1-2, with unresolved D. In DNA form, the CDR3 reads TGTGCCAGCCGCATCTCCGGGTATGGCTACACCTTC. It yields the protein CASRISGYGYTF.